The clone carrying this T cell receptor beta chain turned up a few times. This CDR3 has 17 residues. V was pared by 4 bases and J by 2 bases, with 14 bases of the junction left unmatched. Germline assignment: CDR1 SGDLS and CDR2 YYNGEE. Authors' processing steps: How many nucleated cells were present was estimated from reference gene primer amplification. Profiling relied on immunoSEQ multiplex PCR, and the TCRdb table lists in-frame clones only, not all of them. Clone size and the V and J calls come from that table; the DNA yielded D and trimming. The sample lists 150,000 to 200,000 clones; 78% were seen once. The sample belongs to a study of blood T cell repertoires in COVID-19.

The rearrangement uses TRBV9 and TRBJ2-7, with 8 positions matching TRBD2. This clonotype was obtained from a woman at least 80 years old with active or convalescent COVID-19. Sequencing input: peripheral blood. The CDR3 DNA sequence: TGTGCCAGCAGCCACAACGGGAGGGCTAGCGGAACCTACGAGCAGTACTTC. It is translated as CASSHNGRASGTYEQYF. Full variable domain (outside the CDR3, taken from reference TRBV9 and TRBJ2-7): DSGVTQTPKHLITATGQRVTLRCSPRSGDLSVYWYQQSLDQGLQFLIQYYNGEERAKGNILERFSAQQFPDLHSELNLSSLELGDSALYFCASSHNGRASGTYEQYFGPGTRLTVT.